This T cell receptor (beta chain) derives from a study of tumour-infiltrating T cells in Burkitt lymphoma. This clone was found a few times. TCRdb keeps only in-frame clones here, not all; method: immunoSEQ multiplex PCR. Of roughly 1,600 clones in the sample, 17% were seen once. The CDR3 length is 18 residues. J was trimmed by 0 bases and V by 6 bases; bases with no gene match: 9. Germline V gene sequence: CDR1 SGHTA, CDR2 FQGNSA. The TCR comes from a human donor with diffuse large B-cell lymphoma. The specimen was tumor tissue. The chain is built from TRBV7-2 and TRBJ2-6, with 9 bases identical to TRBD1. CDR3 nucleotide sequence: TGTGCCAGCAGTCTAACCGGACAGGGGAGCTCTGGGGCCAACGTCCTGACTTTC. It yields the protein CASSLTGQGSSGANVLTF.